Here is one TCR beta chain with its context. Trimming removed 2 bases from V and 9 bases from J; junction bases left unmatched: 13. Germline loops: CDR1 SGHRS, CDR2 YFSETQ. CDR3 length equals 16 residues. This entry belongs to a study of T cell changes during pregnancy in multiple sclerosis. Produced via immunoSEQ multiplex PCR; TCRdb's table is partial and in-frame only. The data show 20,000 to 25,000 clones, 70% to 90% seen once. The sample was CD8+ T cells from peripheral blood mononuclear cells, taken in the first trimester of pregnancy. This chain uses TRBV5-1 with TRBJ2-1; TRBD2 agrees at 8 bases. The sequence was obtained from a female donor in good health, enrolled as a control in a pregnancy study. CDR3: CASSLAGGSREGEQFF. The CDR3 DNA is TGCGCCAGCAGCTTAGCTGGCGGGAGTCGGGAGGGTGAGCAGTTCTTC.